The entry below describes one TCR beta chain. Its specificity is unknown. This record comes from a study of cytomegalovirus exposure and HLA in healthy donors. Overall study results and limits: The productive fraction for most TCR beta V segments was about 90% or about 30% in an earlier analysis. Per a later analysis, roughly 17,000 TCR beta sequences showed association with HLA alleles at 0.05 false discovery rate. Per published reports, the classifier diagnosed cytomegalovirus status with high specificity and sensitivity. TCR beta chain V- and J-gene trimming was linked, in a later analysis, to a missense variant in DCLRE1C.

13 Jbeta primers and 60 Vbeta primers were used for the PCR. Sequencing was performed with immunoSEQ multiplex PCR; in TCRdb, only in-frame clones are kept and a portion is missing. The profile shows fewer than 200,000 clones, more than 75% of them singletons. The source of this sequence is a young man in good health and CMV-seropositive. Sequenced material: PBMCs.

The CDR3 here is CASSRTGTDTQYF. The CDR3 region has the DNA TGTGCCAGCAGCCGAACGGGCACAGATACGCAGTATTTT. The V call is TRBV7-9, the J call TRBJ2-3; no clear D. Trimming removed 5 bases from V and 1 base from J, with 7 bases in between. CDR1 SEHNR and CDR2 FQNEAQ come from the germline V gene (reference sequence). The CDR3 loop spans 13 amino acids.